These T cell receptor beta chains were read from a single sample in a study of siplizumab effects on memory and regulatory T cells. Some clones are missing from TCRdb's copy, which holds only in-frame ones; the method was immunoSEQ multiplex PCR. The sample comprises 99,000 or so clones, roughly 91% of which are singletons, and 0.32% rests with the top ten. The sequenced sample consisted of CD4+ T cells sorted from blood. The receptors were sampled from a human donor in good health. Each CDR3 is given with its conserved first and last residue. Fields, in order: clone size, J gene, D gene, V gene, CDR3 protein, CDR3 DNA. D genes are given only for firm matches. Not all rows give a size; the values are once, few, many and, for expanded clones, a class.

clone size: .
J gene: TRBJ2-7
D gene: .
V gene: TRBV6-1
CDR3 protein: CASSSRVEQYF
CDR3 DNA: TGTGCCAGCAGTTCCCGTGTCGAGCAGTACTTC

clone size: .
J gene: TRBJ1-3
D gene: .
V gene: TRBV5-4
CDR3 protein: CASSRETGLSGNTIYF
CDR3 DNA: TGTGCCAGCAGCCGAGAAACAGGGCTCTCTGGAAACACCATATATTTT

clone size: .
J gene: TRBJ1-1
D gene: TRBD1
V gene: TRBV10-3
CDR3 protein: CAIRNGTGLNTEAFF
CDR3 DNA: TGTGCCATCCGTAACGGGACAGGTCTGAACACTGAAGCTTTCTTT

clone size: .
J gene: TRBJ1-5
D gene: .
V gene: TRBV5-5
CDR3 protein: CASSLWTDNQPQHF
CDR3 DNA: TGTGCCAGCAGCTTGTGGACAGACAATCAGCCCCAGCATTTT

clone size: few
J gene: TRBJ1-1
D gene: TRBD1
V gene: TRBV5-1
CDR3 protein: CASSSGTGNTEAFF
CDR3 DNA: TGCGCCAGCAGCTCCGGGACAGGGAACACTGAAGCTTTCTTT

clone size: .
J gene: TRBJ2-3
D gene: TRBD1
V gene: TRBV7-9
CDR3 protein: CASSPWGGTGEADTQYF
CDR3 DNA: TGTGCCAGCAGCCCTTGGGGTGGGACAGGGGAGGCAGATACGCAGTATTTT

clone size: .
J gene: TRBJ1-2
D gene: .
V gene: TRBV14
CDR3 protein: CASSQESRGGGYTF
CDR3 DNA: TGTGCCAGCAGCCAAGAATCCAGGGGCGGCGGCTACACCTTC

clone size: .
J gene: TRBJ2-7
D gene: TRBD1
V gene: TRBV5-1
CDR3 protein: CASSFIGGLSYEQYF
CDR3 DNA: TGCGCCAGCAGCTTTATAGGGGGCCTCTCCTACGAGCAGTACTTC

clone size: .
J gene: TRBJ1-2
D gene: .
V gene: TRBV27
CDR3 protein: CASSGIGQGRWGYTF
CDR3 DNA: TGTGCCAGCAGTGGCATAGGGCAGGGGCGGTGGGGCTACACCTTC

clone size: .
J gene: TRBJ2-7
D gene: .
V gene: TRBV7-9
CDR3 protein: CASSFSADYEQYF
CDR3 DNA: TGTGCCAGCAGCTTTTCAGCGGACTACGAGCAGTACTTC

clone size: .
J gene: TRBJ2-7
D gene: TRBD2
V gene: TRBV2
CDR3 protein: CASSGLAPEQYF
CDR3 DNA: TGTGCCAGCAGCGGACTAGCTCCCGAGCAGTACTTC

clone size: .
J gene: TRBJ2-7
D gene: TRBD1
V gene: TRBV2
CDR3 protein: CASKTGGSYEQYF
CDR3 DNA: TGTGCCAGCAAAACAGGGGGCTCGTACGAGCAGTACTTC

clone size: .
J gene: TRBJ2-1
D gene: .
V gene: TRBV11-3
CDR3 protein: CASSPKRSYNEQFF
CDR3 DNA: TGTGCCAGCAGCCCCAAACGCTCCTACAATGAGCAGTTCTTC

clone size: .
J gene: TRBJ2-6
D gene: .
V gene: TRBV18
CDR3 protein: CASSYRVAGANVLTF
CDR3 DNA: TGTGCCAGCTCGTACAGGGTTGCCGGGGCCAACGTCCTGACTTTC

clone size: .
J gene: TRBJ2-1
D gene: TRBD2
V gene: TRBV14
CDR3 protein: CASSQGRLAGAPYNEQFF
CDR3 DNA: TGTGCCAGCAGCCAAGGGAGACTAGCGGGAGCACCATACAATGAGCAGTTCTTC

clone size: once
J gene: TRBJ2-1
D gene: .
V gene: TRBV7-6
CDR3 protein: CASSLDNEQFF
CDR3 DNA: TGTGCCAGCAGCTTAGATAATGAGCAGTTCTTC

clone size: .
J gene: TRBJ1-1
D gene: .
V gene: TRBV6-6
CDR3 protein: CASSRGGSEAFF
CDR3 DNA: TGTGCCAGCAGCAGAGGGGGAAGTGAAGCTTTCTTT

clone size: .
J gene: TRBJ1-5
D gene: TRBD1
V gene: TRBV6-5
CDR3 protein: CASSDRGVGNQPQHF
CDR3 DNA: TGTGCCAGCAGCGACAGGGGAGTAGGTAATCAGCCCCAGCATTTT

clone size: .
J gene: TRBJ2-1
D gene: .
V gene: TRBV7-6
CDR3 protein: CASSLDLGSEQFF
CDR3 DNA: TGTGCCAGCAGCTTAGACCTAGGGTCAGAGCAGTTCTTC

clone size: .
J gene: TRBJ1-3
D gene: .
V gene: TRBV12-2
CDR3 protein: CASRPPGSGNTIYF
CDR3 DNA: TGTGCAAGTCGACCCCCGGGCTCTGGAAACACCATATATTTT

clone size: .
J gene: TRBJ1-3
D gene: .
V gene: TRBV30
CDR3 protein: CAWSVRGISYRSSSGNTIYF
CDR3 DNA: TGTGCCTGGAGTGTACGGGGTATTAGTTATCGGTCGTCCTCTGGAAACACCATATATTTT

clone size: .
J gene: TRBJ1-6
D gene: .
V gene: TRBV19
CDR3 protein: CASSTRPDVNSPLHF
CDR3 DNA: TGTGCCAGTAGTACAAGGCCCGACGTTAATTCACCCCTCCACTTT

clone size: .
J gene: TRBJ2-7
D gene: TRBD1
V gene: TRBV19
CDR3 protein: CASSERGQGDNEQYF
CDR3 DNA: TGTGCCAGTAGTGAACGGGGACAGGGCGACAACGAGCAGTACTTC

clone size: .
J gene: TRBJ2-1
D gene: TRBD2
V gene: TRBV30
CDR3 protein: CAFTPGTSGASYNEQFF
CDR3 DNA: TGTGCCTTCACTCCCGGGACTAGCGGGGCCTCCTACAATGAGCAGTTCTTC

clone size: .
J gene: TRBJ1-2
D gene: .
V gene: TRBV6-5
CDR3 protein: CASSPRQLYGYTF
CDR3 DNA: TGTGCCAGCAGCCCTAGACAACTCTATGGCTACACCTTC

clone size: .
J gene: TRBJ2-5
D gene: .
V gene: TRBV4-1
CDR3 protein: CASSLGGGGQETQYF
CDR3 DNA: TGCGCCAGCAGTTTAGGGGGGGGTGGTCAAGAGACCCAGTACTTC

clone size: .
J gene: TRBJ1-1
D gene: .
V gene: TRBV10-3
CDR3 protein: CAISVGGGPAEWAFF
CDR3 DNA: TGTGCCATCAGTGTCGGGGGGGGCCCAGCGGAGTGGGCTTTCTTT

clone size: once
J gene: TRBJ2-5
D gene: .
V gene: TRBV9
CDR3 protein: CASSVGSRLWGETQYF
CDR3 DNA: TGTGCCAGCAGCGTAGGCAGCCGCCTGTGGGGAGAGACCCAGTACTTC

clone size: .
J gene: TRBJ1-1
D gene: .
V gene: TRBV18
CDR3 protein: CASSSLWKDGGNTEAFF
CDR3 DNA: TGTGCCAGCTCATCCCTTTGGAAGGACGGAGGAAACACTGAAGCTTTCTTT

clone size: .
J gene: TRBJ2-3
D gene: TRBD2
V gene: TRBV5-4
CDR3 protein: CASSRSGRRADTQYF
CDR3 DNA: TGTGCCAGCTCCCGTAGCGGGAGACGGGCAGATACGCAGTATTTT

clone size: .
J gene: TRBJ2-5
D gene: TRBD1
V gene: TRBV7-2
CDR3 protein: CASGPGQGAKTQYF
CDR3 DNA: TGTGCCAGCGGACCAGGACAGGGGGCAAAGACCCAGTACTTC

clone size: .
J gene: TRBJ2-2
D gene: .
V gene: TRBV6-1
CDR3 protein: CASRTQGTGELFF
CDR3 DNA: TGTGCCAGCAGGACACAGGGTACCGGGGAGCTGTTTTTT

clone size: .
J gene: TRBJ2-7
D gene: TRBD1
V gene: TRBV19
CDR3 protein: CASSTTGGALYEQYF
CDR3 DNA: TGTGCCAGTAGTACGACAGGGGGCGCACTCTACGAGCAGTACTTC

clone size: .
J gene: TRBJ2-7
D gene: TRBD2
V gene: TRBV10-3
CDR3 protein: CAISNGLAGTYEQYF
CDR3 DNA: TGTGCCATCAGTAATGGACTAGCGGGAACCTACGAGCAGTACTTC

clone size: .
J gene: TRBJ1-1
D gene: .
V gene: TRBV5-4
CDR3 protein: CASSALDTEAFF
CDR3 DNA: TGTGCCAGCAGCGCCCTGGACACTGAAGCTTTCTTT

clone size: .
J gene: TRBJ2-3
D gene: TRBD2
V gene: TRBV29-1
CDR3 protein: CSVEWLAGGGTQYF
CDR3 DNA: TGCAGCGTTGAATGGCTAGCGGGGGGTGGTACGCAGTATTTT

clone size: .
J gene: TRBJ1-2
D gene: .
V gene: TRBV5-6
CDR3 protein: CASSLVGEVDYGYTF
CDR3 DNA: TGTGCCAGCAGCTTGGTCGGGGAAGTTGACTATGGCTACACCTTC